This T cell receptor (beta chain) was captured by sequencing in a study of synovial regulatory T cells in juvenile arthritis. Clones were read by immunoSEQ multiplex PCR, and TCRdb kept only the in-frame ones, dropping some. The table lists more than 9,500 clones. Eleven-patient cohort: roughly eleven active juvenile idiopathic arthritis patients, 3 polyarticular, 8 oligoarticular. This CDR3 comprises 16 residues. There is no recorded DNA. Germline values: CDR1 SNHLY, CDR2 FYNNEI. The material sequenced was Treg cells from blood. The subset was: remaining (HLA-DR-negative) circulating blood Treg cells. The chain combines TRBV2 with TRBJ1-2. The origin of this receptor is a donor younger than 30 with juvenile idiopathic arthritis. CDR3 amino acids: CASSEMRPGANYGYTF.